The 28 T cell receptor beta chains below all came from one sample that was sequenced in a study of CXCR3-negative and CXCR3-positive naive CD8 T cells. 5' RACE with UMI labels generated the TRB cDNA libraries. From its re-call of the 5' RACE reads, TCRdb lists each CDR3 protein once, without DNA. The sample's table shows tens of thousands of distinct CDR3 sequences. These TCRs' antigens remain unknown. The study's findings and limits: CXCR3-positive naive cells had TRB CDR3s that were more hydrophobic than CXCR3-negative naive cells had.

Sequencing was performed on naive CXCR3+ CD8+ T cells from blood. Sample subset: CD45RO-CCR7+CD27+CD95- naive CD8+ T cells expressing CXCR3 (TNR3+). The receptors derive from a human donor in good health. Some clones in this sample may be carry-over from other donors' samples.

The chain is built from TRBV29-1 and TRBJ2-7; no DNA is available, so the TRBD1 call from TCRdb remains unchecked. This CDR3 has 12 amino acids. Germline CDR1 and CDR2: SQVTM and ANQGSEA. This CDR3 reads CSTRGATYEQYF.

This chain uses TRBV28 with TRBJ1-1. This CDR3 is 16 amino acids long. Germline V gene sequence: CDR1 MDHEN, CDR2 SYDVKM. The CDR3: CASSTGTAAMNTEAFF.

V is TRBV2 and J is TRBJ2-7; TCRdb's D call of TRBD1 is untestable without DNA. This CDR3 region has 14 residues. Germline lookup yields CDR1 SNHLY and CDR2 FYNNEI. The CDR3 protein is CASSEWDRGSEQYF.

The J gene is TRBJ2-7, the V gene TRBV29-1. This CDR3 spans 13 amino acids. The V gene's germline CDR1 is SQVTM and CDR2 ANQGSEA. The CDR3 here is CSVELGASYEQYF.

This rearrangement joins TRBV7-9 to TRBJ1-5; as DNA is missing, the TRBD1 call by TCRdb cannot be tested. This CDR3 comprises 19 residues. Germline V gives CDR1 SEHNR, CDR2 FQNEAQ (reference sequence). CDR3 in amino acids: CASSHHATGDPISNQPQHF.

The V gene is TRBV25-1, the J gene TRBJ2-5; checking the TCRdb D call of TRBD1 is not possible without DNA. The CDR3 is 13 amino acids. The germline gives CDR1 MGHDK, CDR2 SYGVNS. CDR3 residues: CASSGGGIETQYF.

V usage is TRBV7-9 and J usage is TRBJ2-7. This CDR3 contains 12 residues. From germline, CDR1 is SEHNR and CDR2 FQNEAQ (reference sequence). This CDR3 is CASSLWGYEQYF.

The chain joins TRBV7-8 to TRBJ2-3; TCRdb picks TRBD2, but there is no DNA to check that call. The CDR3 is made up of 17 amino acids. Germline assignment: CDR1 SGHVS and CDR2 FQNEAQ. This chain's CDR3 is CASSLYLADPSTDTQYF.

This rearrangement joins TRBV20-1 to TRBJ1-5; the TRBD1 assignment by TCRdb is unverifiable without DNA. Per the germline V gene, CDR1 is DFQATT and CDR2 is SNEGSKA (reference sequence). The CDR3 consists of 14 residues. The CDR3 is CSARDDRARQPQHF.

The chain couples TRBV7-9 to TRBJ2-7; the TRBD2 assignment by TCRdb is unverifiable without DNA. There are 12 residues in the CDR3. CDR1 and CDR2 (germline): SEHNR, FQNEAQ (reference sequence). The CDR3: CASLSVPYEQYF.

The chain is built from TRBV6-5 and TRBJ2-1; TCRdb returns TRBD1, unconfirmable since there is no DNA. The CDR3 extends over 14 amino acids. The V gene's germline CDR1 is MNHEY and CDR2 SVGAGI. The CDR3 loop is CASSPRDRDLEQFF.

The CDR3 spells CASTYGTGGFDDYTF. V usage is TRBV12-3 or TRBV12-4 and J usage is TRBJ1-2; TCRdb picks TRBD1, but there is no DNA to check that call. The CDR3 spans 15 residues.

The J gene is TRBJ2-1, the V gene TRBV6-1; TCRdb outputs TRBD1, but without DNA this stays unchecked. The CDR3 runs 17 residues. The germline V gene encodes CDR1 MNHNS and CDR2 SASEGT. CDR3 sequence reads: CASSPPGTGVPYTEQFF.

The rearrangement links TRBV15 to TRBJ2-5; no DNA is available, so the TRBD2 call from TCRdb remains unchecked. Germline CDR1 reads LNHNV; CDR2 reads YYDKDF (reference sequence). The CDR3 has 17 amino acids. The CDR3 protein is CATSSPVVAGGLETQYF.

The rearrangement uses TRBV29-1 and TRBJ2-2; TCRdb names TRBD1, which stays unverified in the absence of DNA. CDR3 length: 14 amino acids. Germline loops: CDR1 SQVTM, CDR2 ANQGSEA. The CDR3 loop is CSGTGTGGFGELFF.

This chain's CDR3 is CASSQTSGRTYEQYF. V is TRBV4-1 and J is TRBJ2-7; TCRdb gives TRBD2 as the D gene, but with no DNA this cannot be confirmed. The CDR3 loop spans 15 amino acids. CDR1 is MGHRA and CDR2 is YSYEKL in the germline V gene.

This chain uses TRBV12-3 or TRBV12-4 with TRBJ1-2; there is no DNA to check the TCRdb D call of TRBD1. The CDR3 covers 14 residues. The CDR3 spells CASSLVGRNYGYTF.

V is TRBV6-6 and J is TRBJ2-2; no DNA is available, so the TRBD2 call from TCRdb remains unchecked. This CDR3 has 16 amino acids. The V gene's germline CDR1 is MNHNY and CDR2 SVGAGI (reference sequence). The CDR3 region is CASSPLAGGPLGELFF.

The rearrangement uses TRBV9 and TRBJ2-4; TCRdb returns TRBD2, unconfirmable since there is no DNA. The CDR3 covers 13 residues. Germline V gene data show CDR1 as SGDLS and CDR2 as YYNGEE. The CDR3 loop is CASRGPRENIQYF.

The V gene is TRBV28, the J gene TRBJ1-6; without DNA, the TCRdb call of TRBD1 cannot be checked. The CDR3 runs 18 residues. Germline CDR1 is MDHEN and CDR2 is SYDVKM. The chain's CDR3 is CASSPPGVPSSYNSPLHF.

This chain connects TRBV19 to TRBJ2-1; TCRdb calls TRBD2, which cannot be checked without DNA. The CDR3 is made up of 18 amino acids. Germline V CDR1 and CDR2: LNHDA, SQIVND (reference sequence). The CDR3 here is CASSIELAGGPGLILTFF.

The chain employs TRBV28 and TRBJ1-5. CDR1 and CDR2 (germline): MDHEN, SYDVKM. CDR3 length equals 15 residues. CDR3 residues: CASSLSLNSNQPQHF.

This rearrangement joins TRBV7-9 to TRBJ2-7; the D call of TRBD1 rests on TCRdb alone, since no DNA is present to check it. The CDR3 loop spans 12 amino acids. Germline V gene data show CDR1 as SEHNR and CDR2 as FQNEAQ (reference sequence). The CDR3 here is CATRQGEGEQYF.

The CDR3 region is CASSGTWAVGYTF. The genes are TRBV4-1 and TRBJ1-2; TCRdb's D gene call, TRBD1, goes unchecked for lack of DNA. Germline lookup yields CDR1 MGHRA and CDR2 YSYEKL. There are 13 residues in the CDR3.

The CDR3 sequence is CASSNTRGNEQFF. The V call is TRBV19, the J call TRBJ2-1; with no DNA, the TCRdb D assignment of TRBD1 cannot be verified. The CDR3 contains 13 residues. Germline CDR1 is LNHDA and CDR2 is SQIVND (reference sequence).

This chain uses TRBV7-6 with TRBJ2-7; without DNA, the TCRdb call of TRBD1 cannot be checked. This CDR3 contains 15 residues. The V gene's germline CDR1 is SGHVS and CDR2 FNYEAQ. CDR3 in amino acids: CASSSPGTGAYEQYF.

This chain connects TRBV27 to TRBJ2-5; TCRdb gives TRBD1 as the D gene, but with no DNA this cannot be confirmed. Germline assignment: CDR1 MNHEY and CDR2 SMNVEV (reference sequence). This CDR3 region has 14 residues. The CDR3: CASSWGFLRETQYF.

The V and J genes are TRBV3-1 and TRBJ2-5; checking the TCRdb D call of TRBD1 is not possible without DNA. Germline V CDR1 and CDR2: LGHDT, YNNKEL (reference sequence). This CDR3 is 14 amino acids long. CDR3 protein: CASSQADRVETQYF.